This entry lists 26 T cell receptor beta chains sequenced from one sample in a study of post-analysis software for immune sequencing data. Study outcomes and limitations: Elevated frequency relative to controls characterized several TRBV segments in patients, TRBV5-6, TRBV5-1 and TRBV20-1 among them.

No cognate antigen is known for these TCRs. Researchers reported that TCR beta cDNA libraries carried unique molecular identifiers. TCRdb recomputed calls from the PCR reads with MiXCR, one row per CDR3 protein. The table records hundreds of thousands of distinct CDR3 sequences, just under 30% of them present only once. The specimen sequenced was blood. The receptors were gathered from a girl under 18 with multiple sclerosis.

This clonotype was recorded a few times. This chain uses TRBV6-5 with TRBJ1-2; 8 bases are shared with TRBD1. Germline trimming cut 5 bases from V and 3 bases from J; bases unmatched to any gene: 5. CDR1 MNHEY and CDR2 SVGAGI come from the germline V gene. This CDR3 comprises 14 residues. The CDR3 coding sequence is TGTGCCAGCAGTACAGGGGGGTCGGACTATGGCTACACCTTC. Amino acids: CASSTGGSDYGYTF.

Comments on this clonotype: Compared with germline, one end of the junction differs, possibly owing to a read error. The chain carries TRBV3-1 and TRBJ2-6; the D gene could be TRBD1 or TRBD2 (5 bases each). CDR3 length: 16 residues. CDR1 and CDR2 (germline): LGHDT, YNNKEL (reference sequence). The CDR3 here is CASSQDRLAGANVRTF. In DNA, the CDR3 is TGTGCCAGCAGCCAAGACCGCCTAGCTGGGGCCAACGTCCGGACTTTC.

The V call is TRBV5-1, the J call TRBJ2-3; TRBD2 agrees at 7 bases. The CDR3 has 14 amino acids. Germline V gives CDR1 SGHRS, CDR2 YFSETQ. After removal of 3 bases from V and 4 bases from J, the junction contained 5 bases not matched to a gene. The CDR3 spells CASSSTTSADTQYF. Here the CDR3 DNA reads TGCGCCAGCAGCTCAACAACTAGCGCAGATACGCAGTATTTT. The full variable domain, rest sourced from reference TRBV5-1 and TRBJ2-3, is KAGVTQTPRYLIKTRGQQVTLSCSPISGHRSVSWYQQTPGQGLQFLFEYFSETQRNKGNFPGRFSGRQFSNSRSEMNVSTLELGDSALYLCASSSTTSADTQYFGPGTRLTVL.

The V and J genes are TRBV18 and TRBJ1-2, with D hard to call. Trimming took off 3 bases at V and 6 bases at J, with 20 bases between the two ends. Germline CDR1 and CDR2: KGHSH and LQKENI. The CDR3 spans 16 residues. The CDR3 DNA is TGTGCCAGCTCACCCCTAGGGAGACCCCTGGATGATGGCTACACCTTC. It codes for CASSPLGRPLDDGYTF.

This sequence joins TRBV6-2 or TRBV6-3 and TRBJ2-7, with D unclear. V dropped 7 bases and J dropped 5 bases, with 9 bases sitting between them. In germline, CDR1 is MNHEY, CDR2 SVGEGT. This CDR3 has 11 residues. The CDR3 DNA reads TGTGCCAGCACCCAACTCCACGAGCAGTACTTC. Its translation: CASTQLHEQYF.

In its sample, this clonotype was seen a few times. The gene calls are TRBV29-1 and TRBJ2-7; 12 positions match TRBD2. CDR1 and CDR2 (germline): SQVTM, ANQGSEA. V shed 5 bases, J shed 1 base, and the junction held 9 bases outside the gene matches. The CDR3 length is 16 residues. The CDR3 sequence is CSVLPRLAGESYEQYF. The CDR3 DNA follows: TGCAGCGTTCTCCCTCGACTAGCGGGAGAGTCCTACGAGCAGTACTTC.

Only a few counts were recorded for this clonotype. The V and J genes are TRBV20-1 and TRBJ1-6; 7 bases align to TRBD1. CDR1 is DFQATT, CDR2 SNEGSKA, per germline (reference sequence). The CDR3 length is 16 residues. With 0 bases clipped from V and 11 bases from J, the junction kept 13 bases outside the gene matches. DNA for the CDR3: TGCAGTGCTAGAGATTCCAACAGGGGAAGAGGGGCACCCCTCCACTTT. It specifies CSARDSNRGRGAPLHF.

CDR3 protein: CASSSPGGEEQYF. CDR3 DNA: TGTGCCAGCAGTTCACCGGGCGGGGAGGAGCAGTACTTC. The chain carries TRBV27 and TRBJ2-7, with D perhaps TRBD2 (6 bases). With 4 bases removed from V and 7 bases from J, the gap between germline ends came to 14 bases. The germline gives CDR1 MNHEY, CDR2 SMNVEV (reference sequence). The CDR3 is 13 amino acids.

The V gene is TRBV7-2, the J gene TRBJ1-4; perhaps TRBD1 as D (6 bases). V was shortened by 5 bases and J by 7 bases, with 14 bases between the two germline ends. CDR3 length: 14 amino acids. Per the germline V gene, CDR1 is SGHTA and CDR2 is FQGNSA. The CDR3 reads CASSQPGQGEKLFF. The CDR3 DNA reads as TGTGCCAGCAGCCAACCGGGACAAGGTGAAAAACTGTTTTTT.

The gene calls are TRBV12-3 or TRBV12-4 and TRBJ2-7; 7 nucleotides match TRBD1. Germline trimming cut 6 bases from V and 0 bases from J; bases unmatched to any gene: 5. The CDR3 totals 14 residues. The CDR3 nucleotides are TGTGCCAGCAGGACCGACAGGGACTCCTACGAGCAGTACTTC. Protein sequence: CASRTDRDSYEQYF.

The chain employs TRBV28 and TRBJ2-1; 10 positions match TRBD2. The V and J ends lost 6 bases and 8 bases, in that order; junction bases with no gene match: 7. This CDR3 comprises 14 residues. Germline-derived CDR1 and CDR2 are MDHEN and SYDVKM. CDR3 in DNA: TGTGCCAGCAGCCCTCTAGCGGGAGAAGATGAGCAGTTCTTC. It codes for CASSPLAGEDEQFF.

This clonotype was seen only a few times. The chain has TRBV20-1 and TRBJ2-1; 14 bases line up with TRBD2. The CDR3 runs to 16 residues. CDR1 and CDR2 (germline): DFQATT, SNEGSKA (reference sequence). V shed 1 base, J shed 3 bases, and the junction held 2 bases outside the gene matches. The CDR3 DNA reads TGCAGTGCTAGAGCTGGGACTAGCGGGAGCTACAATGAGCAGTTCTTC. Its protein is CSARAGTSGSYNEQFF.

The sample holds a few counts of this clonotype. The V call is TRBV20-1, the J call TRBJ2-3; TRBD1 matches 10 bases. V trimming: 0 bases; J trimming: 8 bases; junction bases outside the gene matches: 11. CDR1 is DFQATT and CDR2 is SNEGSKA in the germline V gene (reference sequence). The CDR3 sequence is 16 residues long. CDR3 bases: TGCAGTGCTAGAGATGGAGGGACAGGGGTCCGGAGTACGCAGTATTTT. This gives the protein CSARDGGTGVRSTQYF.

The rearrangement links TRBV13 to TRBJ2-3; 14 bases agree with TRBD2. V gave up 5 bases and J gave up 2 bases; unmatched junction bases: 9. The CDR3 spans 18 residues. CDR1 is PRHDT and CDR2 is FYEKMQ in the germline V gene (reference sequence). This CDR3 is CASSAGLAGGALTDTQYF. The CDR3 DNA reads TGTGCCAGCAGCGCCGGACTAGCGGGGGGCGCACTCACAGATACGCAGTATTTT.

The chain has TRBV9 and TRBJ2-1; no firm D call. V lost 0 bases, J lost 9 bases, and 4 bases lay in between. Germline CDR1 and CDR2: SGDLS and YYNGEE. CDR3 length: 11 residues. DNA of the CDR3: TGTGCCAGCAGCGTAGGATCTGAGCAGTTCTTC. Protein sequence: CASSVGSEQFF.

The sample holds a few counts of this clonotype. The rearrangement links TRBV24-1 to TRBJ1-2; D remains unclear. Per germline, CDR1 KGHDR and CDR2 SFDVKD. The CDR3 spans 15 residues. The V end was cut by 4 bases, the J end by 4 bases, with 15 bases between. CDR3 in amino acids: CATSDPDLEGYGYTF. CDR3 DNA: TGTGCCACCAGTGACCCCGACCTGGAAGGCTATGGCTACACCTTC.

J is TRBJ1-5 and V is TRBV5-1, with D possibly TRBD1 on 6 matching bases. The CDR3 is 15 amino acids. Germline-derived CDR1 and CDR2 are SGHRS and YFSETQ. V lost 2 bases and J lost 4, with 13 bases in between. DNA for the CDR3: TGCGCCAGCAGCTTCGGCCCTCAGGGGAATCAGCCCCAGCATTTT. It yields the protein CASSFGPQGNQPQHF.

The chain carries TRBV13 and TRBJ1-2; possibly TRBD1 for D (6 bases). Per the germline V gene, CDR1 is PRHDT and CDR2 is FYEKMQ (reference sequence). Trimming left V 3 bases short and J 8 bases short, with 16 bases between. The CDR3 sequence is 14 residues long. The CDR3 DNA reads TGTGCCAGCAGCTTGGGTCGCAACAGGGCAGGCTACACCTTC. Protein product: CASSLGRNRAGYTF.

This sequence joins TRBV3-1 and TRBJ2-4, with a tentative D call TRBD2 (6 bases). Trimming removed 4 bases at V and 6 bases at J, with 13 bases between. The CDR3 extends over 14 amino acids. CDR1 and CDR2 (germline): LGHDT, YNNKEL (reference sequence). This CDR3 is CASSLFGGRNIQYF. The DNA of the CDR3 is TGTGCCAGCAGCCTCTTTGGGGGGAGAAACATTCAGTACTTC.

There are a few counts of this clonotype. CDR3 amino acids: CASSSDRGLSETQYF. The CDR3 bases are TGTGCCAGCAGCTCAGACAGGGGATTAAGCGAGACCCAGTACTTC. The chain recombines TRBV11-2 with TRBJ2-5; 8 bases agree with TRBD1. The CDR3 consists of 15 residues. V shed 4 bases, J shed 5 bases, and the junction held 9 bases outside the gene matches. CDR1 is SGHAT and CDR2 is FQNNGV in the germline V gene.

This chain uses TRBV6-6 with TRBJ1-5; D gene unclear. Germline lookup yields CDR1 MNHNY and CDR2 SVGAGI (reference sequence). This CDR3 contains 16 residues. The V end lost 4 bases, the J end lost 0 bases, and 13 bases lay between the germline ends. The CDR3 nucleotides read TGTGCCAGCAGTTGCTCACGGAGTAATAGCAATCAGCCCCAGCATTTT. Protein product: CASSCSRSNSNQPQHF.

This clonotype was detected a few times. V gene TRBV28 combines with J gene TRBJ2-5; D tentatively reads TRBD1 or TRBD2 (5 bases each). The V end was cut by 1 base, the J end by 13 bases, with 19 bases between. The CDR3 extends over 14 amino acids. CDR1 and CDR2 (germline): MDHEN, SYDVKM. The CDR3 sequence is CASSLLIREGRRYF. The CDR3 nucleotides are TGTGCCAGCAGTTTATTAATTCGTGAGGGACGACGGTACTTC.

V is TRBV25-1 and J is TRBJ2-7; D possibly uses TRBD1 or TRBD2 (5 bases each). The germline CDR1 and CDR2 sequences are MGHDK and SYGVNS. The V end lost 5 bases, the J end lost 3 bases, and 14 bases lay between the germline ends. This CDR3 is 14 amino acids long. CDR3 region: CASSKPGPGYEQYF. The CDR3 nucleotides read TGTGCCAGCAGTAAACCGGGACCGGGCTACGAGCAGTACTTC.

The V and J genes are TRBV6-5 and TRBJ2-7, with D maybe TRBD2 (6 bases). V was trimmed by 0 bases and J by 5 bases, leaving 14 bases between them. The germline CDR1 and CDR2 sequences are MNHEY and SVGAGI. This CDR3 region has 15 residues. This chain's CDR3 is CASSYSSGTSHEQYF. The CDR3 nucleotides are TGTGCCAGCAGTTACTCATCCGGGACTTCCCACGAGCAGTACTTC.

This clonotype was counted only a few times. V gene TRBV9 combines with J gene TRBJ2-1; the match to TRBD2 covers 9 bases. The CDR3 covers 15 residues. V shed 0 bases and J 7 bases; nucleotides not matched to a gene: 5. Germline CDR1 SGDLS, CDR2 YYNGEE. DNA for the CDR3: TGTGCCAGCAGCGTAGAGAGCGGGAGGTTAAATGAGCAGTTCTTC. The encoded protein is CASSVESGRLNEQFF.

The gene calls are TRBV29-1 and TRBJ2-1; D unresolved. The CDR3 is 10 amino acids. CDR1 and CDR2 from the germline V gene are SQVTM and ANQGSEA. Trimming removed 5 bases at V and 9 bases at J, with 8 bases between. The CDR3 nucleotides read TGCAGCGTTCGAGCCGCTGAGCAGTTCTTC. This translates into CSVRAAEQFF.